A single sample gave rise to the 3 T cell receptor beta chains below, sequenced in a study of blood T cell repertoires in COVID-19. Repertoires were generated with immunoSEQ multiplex PCR, while TCRdb's copy carries only in-frame clones and drops some. The profile covers 360,000 or so clones, with roughly 89% appearing a single time and just under 4% taken by the ten largest. Sequencing was done on a sample of peripheral blood. The receptors were gathered from a woman in her fifties or sixties with COVID-19, enrolled during active disease.

V usage is TRBV27 and J usage is TRBJ1-5; the D gene is possibly TRBD1 (5 bases). This CDR3 contains 15 residues. V lost 8 bases to trimming and J lost 0 bases, with 14 bases between them. Per germline, CDR1 MNHEY and CDR2 SMNVEV (reference sequence). The CDR3 spells CASRRQPNSNQPQHF. CDR3 in DNA: TGTGCCAGCCGACGACAGCCAAATAGCAATCAGCCCCAGCATTTT.

This sequence joins TRBV28 and TRBJ1-2, with D possibly matching TRBD1 (5 bases). The CDR3 length is 15 residues. Trimming cost V 5 bases and J 0 bases, with 13 bases left between them. From germline, CDR1 is MDHEN and CDR2 SYDVKM. The CDR3 loop reads CASSPGTGANYGYTF. In nucleotides, the CDR3 is TGTGCCAGCAGTCCGGGGACGGGAGCTAACTATGGCTACACCTTC.

This clone was seen a handful of times. This chain uses TRBV6-6 with TRBJ1-2, with 10 bases that match TRBD1. V was clipped by 2 bases and J by 2 bases; unmatched bases: 5. The germline gives CDR1 MNHNY, CDR2 SVGAGI (reference sequence). The CDR3 extends over 16 amino acids. The chain's CDR3 is CASSYAWDRGNYGYTF. CDR3 sequence (DNA): TGTGCCAGCAGTTACGCATGGGACAGGGGAAACTATGGCTACACCTTC.